These 2 T cell receptor beta chains came from one sample sequenced in a study of T cell responses to AZD1222 COVID-19 vaccine. Only in-frame clones appear in the TCRdb table, and some are missing; sequencing was by immunoSEQ multiplex PCR. The repertoire holds 70,000 to 90,000 clones, roughly nine tenths seen once, with under 3% in the top ten. The source material was peripheral blood, sampled on day 0 of AZD1222 vaccination. The origin of the receptors is an adult in good health.

The chain links TRBV27 to TRBJ1-1; D possibly corresponds to TRBD1 (5 bases). This CDR3 contains 15 residues. CDR1 and CDR2 from the germline V gene are MNHEY and SMNVEV (reference sequence). V lost 5 bases and J 0 bases, leaving 13 bases between the germline ends. Here the CDR3 reads CASSARVGLNTEAFF. In nucleotides, the CDR3 is TGTGCCAGCAGTGCCAGAGTGGGGCTGAACACTGAAGCTTTCTTT.

The J gene is TRBJ1-5, the V gene TRBV7-8; D is uncertain. Trimming shortened V by 1 base and J by 6 bases, and 7 bases separated the two germline ends. The CDR3 is 13 residues long. CDR1 is SGHVS, CDR2 FQNEAQ, per germline. CDR3 in DNA: TGTGCCAGCAGCTTAGTTTGGAGTCAGCCCCAGCATTTT. This translates into CASSLVWSQPQHF.